The 27 T cell receptor beta chains listed next were all sequenced from one sample in a study of blood T cell repertoires in COVID-19 (dated by TCRdb to the early 2020s). The library was made by the immunoSEQ multiplex PCR assay. The table comes from immuneACCESS by way of TCRdb, which keeps in-frame sequences with V and J called. Part of the clones is missing from these tables; in studies checked, under half for an unresolved V gene and the rest for unknown reasons. Counted in this sample were fewer than 300,000 clones; 87% of them appeared once. The ten largest account for approximately 2.3% of the sample. Sequencing was done on a sample of peripheral blood. These receptors were taken from a woman aged 50 to 65 with acute or convalescent COVID-19.

This sequence joins TRBV6-5 and TRBJ2-2; 7 bases are a match to TRBD1. With 6 bases clipped from V and 8 bases from J, the junction kept 3 bases outside the gene matches. The germline V gene has CDR1 MNHEY and CDR2 SVGAGI. The length of the CDR3 is 12 residues. The CDR3 sequence is CASRPDRGELFF. DNA of the CDR3: TGTGCCAGCAGACCGGACAGGGGGGAGCTGTTTTTT.

The V and J genes are TRBV5-8 and TRBJ1-5; 7 nucleotides align to TRBD1. The CDR3 contains 17 residues. CDR1 is SGHTS and CDR2 is YDEGEE in the germline V gene. Unmatched junction bases numbered 10, after V lost 0 bases and J lost 4 bases. The CDR3: CASSLVARDRTNQPQHF. The CDR3 nucleotides are TGTGCCAGCAGCTTGGTCGCCCGGGACAGAACGAATCAGCCCCAGCATTTT.

The chain recombines TRBV5-1 with TRBJ1-3; D gene unclear. The V gene lost 4 bases and the J gene lost 0 bases, with 17 bases spanning the gap. Looked up from germline, CDR1 is SGHRS and CDR2 is YFSETQ. The CDR3 contains 17 residues. The CDR3: CASSVGYSRFSGNTIYF. The DNA for the CDR3 is TGCGCCAGCAGCGTAGGTTACAGTCGTTTCTCTGGAAACACCATATATTTT.

The J gene is TRBJ2-3, the V gene TRBV11-3; 10 bases line up with TRBD1. The length of the CDR3 is 16 residues. The germline CDR1 and CDR2 sequences are SGHNT and YENEEA. Germline trimming cut 4 bases from V and 6 bases from J; bases unmatched to any gene: 10. CDR3 DNA: TGTGCCAGCAGCTCTCGCTGGACAGGGGGTTCTGATACGCAGTATTTT. This translates into CASSSRWTGGSDTQYF.

The chain recombines TRBV19 with TRBJ1-4; D remains ambiguous. Trimming took off 4 bases at V and 8 bases at J, with 8 bases between the two ends. Germline CDR1 and CDR2: LNHDA and SQIVND (reference sequence). This CDR3 is built from 12 residues. CDR3 nucleotide sequence: TGTGCCAGTAGTAAGCCGGGGGAAAAACTGTTTTTT. It is translated as CASSKPGEKLFF.

The chain couples TRBV5-1 to TRBJ1-2; TRBD1 matches at 11 bases. CDR1 and CDR2 from the germline V gene are SGHRS and YFSETQ. The CDR3 consists of 14 residues. With V trimmed by 3 bases and J by 7 bases, 5 bases remained unmatched. In nucleotides, the CDR3 is TGCGCCAGCAGCTGGACAGGGGGCGCAGTTGGCTACACCTTC. This encodes CASSWTGGAVGYTF.

The chain carries TRBV30 and TRBJ1-5; D gene unclear. Germline V CDR1 and CDR2: GTSNPN, SVGIG (reference sequence). The V and J ends lost 2 bases and 7 bases respectively, with 9 bases between them. The CDR3 is 12 residues long. This chain's CDR3 is CAWSPGGQPQHF. The CDR3 DNA sequence: TGTGCCTGGAGTCCGGGAGGACAGCCCCAGCATTTT.

This clone was seen only a few times. J is TRBJ1-1 and V is TRBV4-3, with TRBD1 matching over 8 bases. The germline V gene encodes CDR1 LGHNA and CDR2 YSLEER. The trim removed 3 bases at V and 8 bases at J, leaving 11 bases unmatched. The CDR3 is 15 amino acids. The CDR3 DNA is TGCGCCAGCAGCCATGACGGACAGGGTAGAGAAGAAGCTTTCTTT. Amino acids: CASSHDGQGREEAFF.

CDR3 nucleotides: TGTGCCAGCAGCTTAGTGACTCCCGGTATTCGGTACTTC. This encodes CASSLVTPGIRYF. This sequence joins TRBV7-9 and TRBJ2-7; D is uncertain. Germline assignment: CDR1 SEHNR and CDR2 FQNEAQ (reference sequence). V lost 1 base, J lost 12 bases, and 16 bases lay in between. CDR3 length: 13 residues.

This chain links TRBV29-1 with TRBJ1-2; possible D gene TRBD1, 5 bases. V dropped 4 bases and J dropped 0 bases, with 21 bases sitting between them. The CDR3 length is 17 residues. Germline V gene lookup returns CDR1 SQVTM and CDR2 ANQGSEA. CDR3 residues: CSVGFQGRYLANYGYTF. The CDR3 nucleotides read TGCAGCGTTGGGTTTCAGGGCCGCTACTTAGCTAACTATGGCTACACCTTC. Variable domain in full (rest from reference TRBV29-1 and TRBJ1-2): SAVISQKPSRDICQRGTSLTIQCQVDSQVTMMFWYRQQPGQSLTLIATANQGSEATYESGFVIDKFPISRPNLTFSTLTVSNMSPEDSSIYLCSVGFQGRYLANYGYTFGSGTRLTVV.

This clone appeared once. The chain couples TRBV9 to TRBJ1-6; 7 bases align to TRBD1. The CDR3 is made up of 14 amino acids. V lost 2 bases, J lost 9 bases, and 5 bases stayed unmatched. Germline V gene data show CDR1 as SGDLS and CDR2 as YYNGEE. CDR3 residues: CASSVRQGGSPLHF. The CDR3 DNA sequence: TGTGCCAGCAGCGTGAGACAGGGCGGTTCACCCCTCCACTTT. The variable domain in full, completed from reference TRBV9 and TRBJ1-6, reads DSGVTQTPKHLITATGQRVTLRCSPRSGDLSVYWYQQSLDQGLQFLIQYYNGEERAKGNILERFSAQQFPDLHSELNLSSLELGDSALYFCASSVRQGGSPLHFGNGTRLTVT.

The V gene is TRBV20-1, the J gene TRBJ2-7; D perhaps matches TRBD2 (5 bases). The CDR3 length is 14 residues. Trimming took 3 bases from V and 0 from J, leaving 12 bases between them. Germline CDR1 reads DFQATT; CDR2 reads SNEGSKA (reference sequence). The CDR3 reads CSASADGLSYEQYF. The CDR3 DNA sequence: TGCAGTGCTAGTGCGGACGGACTCTCCTACGAGCAGTACTTC.

The J gene is TRBJ2-7, the V gene TRBV27; 13 bases agree with TRBD2. V lost 9 bases, J lost 1 base, and 6 bases stayed unmatched. The CDR3 totals 15 residues. Germline V gene data show CDR1 as MNHEY and CDR2 as SMNVEV (reference sequence). Here the CDR3 reads CASQRTSGRSYEQYF. The CDR3, as DNA: TGTGCCAGTCAGAGGACTAGCGGGAGATCCTACGAGCAGTACTTC.

The V and J genes are TRBV7-9 and TRBJ1-5; no definite D call. V was shortened by 5 bases and J by 4 bases, with 12 bases between the two germline ends. Looked up from germline, CDR1 is SEHNR and CDR2 is FQNEAQ (reference sequence). The CDR3 is 14 residues long. The CDR3 DNA is TGTGCCAGCAGCCGCCCTGGCCCAAATCAGCCCCAGCATTTT. This sequence encodes CASSRPGPNQPQHF.

The chain couples TRBV5-1 to TRBJ1-6; TRBD1 matches 8 bases. V trimming: 4 bases; J trimming: 0 bases; junction bases outside the gene matches: 3. CDR3 length: 16 amino acids. Germline CDR1 reads SGHRS; CDR2 reads YFSETQ. The CDR3 coding sequence is TGCGCCAGCAGCCTGGACAGGGCCTCCTATAATTCACCCCTCCACTTT. This codes for CASSLDRASYNSPLHF.

J is TRBJ1-1 and V is TRBV18, with TRBD1 identical over 9 bases. CDR1 and CDR2 from the germline V gene are KGHSH and LQKENI. The CDR3 loop spans 14 amino acids. Unmatched junction bases numbered 3, after V lost 4 bases and J lost 3 bases. This chain's CDR3 is CASSLDRGDTEAFF. Here the CDR3 DNA reads TGTGCCAGCTCACTGGACAGGGGCGACACTGAAGCTTTCTTT.

This rearrangement joins TRBV21-1 to TRBJ2-4; TRBD2 is the table's D call and was not checked against the DNA. TRBV21-1 is reported as a pseudogene. This CDR3 has 13 residues. The CDR3 sequence: CASSKEVRDIQYF. The CDR3 bases are TGTGCCAGCAGCAAGGAGGTAAGAGACATTCAGTACTTC.

The V call is TRBV11-2, the J call TRBJ2-7, with D perhaps TRBD2 (6 bases). The CDR3 is 11 residues long. V lost 3 bases, J lost 7 bases, and 7 bases lay in between. CDR1 SGHAT and CDR2 FQNNGV come from the germline V gene. The CDR3 is CASSFGGEQYF. DNA for the CDR3: TGTGCCAGCAGCTTTGGGGGGGAGCAGTACTTC.

The rearrangement links TRBV27 to TRBJ1-1; D is uncertain. The ends were cut back, 5 bases at V and 7 bases at J, with 11 bases in the middle. Germline loops: CDR1 MNHEY, CDR2 SMNVEV (reference sequence). This CDR3 comprises 12 residues. The CDR3 nucleotides read TGTGCCAGCAGTCCCCGACGGGGTGAAGCTTTCTTT. Translated: CASSPRRGEAFF.

V and J are TRBV4-2 and TRBJ2-2, with D possibly matching TRBD2 (5 bases). Trimming took off 0 bases at V and 6 bases at J, with 8 bases between the two ends. This CDR3 contains 14 residues. Germline loops: CDR1 LGHNA, CDR2 YNFKEQ. This CDR3 reads CASSQETGAGELFF. The DNA of the CDR3 is TGTGCCAGCAGCCAAGAGACCGGGGCCGGGGAGCTGTTTTTT.

A note on this clone: The junction and the germline gene differ at one end; a read error may be behind it. The V call is TRBV27, the J call TRBJ2-1; 14 nucleotides agree with TRBD2. CDR1 and CDR2 (germline): MNHEY, SMNVEV (reference sequence). The CDR3 runs to 15 residues. CDR3 bases: TGTGTCAGCAGTTTGTTCGGGACTAGCGGGAGTCGTTGGTTCTTC. This encodes CVSSLFGTSGSRWFF.

V is TRBV20-1 and J is TRBJ1-1; 8 bases line up with TRBD1. The germline V gene has CDR1 DFQATT and CDR2 SNEGSKA (reference sequence). Trimming at V came to 3 bases and at J to 8 bases, leaving 5 bases not matched to a gene. The CDR3 totals 12 residues. CDR3 loop: CSASSGDREAFF. The CDR3 nucleotides read TGCAGTGCTAGTTCCGGGGACAGGGAAGCTTTCTTT.

The chain has TRBV18 and TRBJ2-1, with TRBD2 as a possible D gene (7 bases). Germline loops: CDR1 KGHSH, CDR2 LQKENI. This CDR3 has 16 residues. The V end was cut by 5 bases, the J end by 2 bases, with 16 bases between. Written as DNA, the CDR3 is TGTGCCAGCTCAAAAGGGGGGGTCCCCCCCTACAATGAGCAGTTCTTC. Translating gives CASSKGGVPPYNEQFF.

V is TRBV27 and J is TRBJ2-7; 11 bases are shared with TRBD2. The CDR3 length is 16 residues. Germline V gene sequence: CDR1 MNHEY, CDR2 SMNVEV (reference sequence). V was pared by 0 bases and J by 5 bases, with 6 bases of the junction left unmatched. This CDR3 reads CASSLSLAGGENEQYF. In nucleotides, the CDR3 is TGTGCCAGCAGTTTATCCTTAGCGGGAGGGGAGAACGAGCAGTACTTC.

The chain couples TRBV3-1 (or the pseudogene TRBV3-2) to TRBJ1-6; no firm D call. The CDR3 is 16 amino acids. In germline, CDR1 is LGHDT, CDR2 YNNKEL (reference sequence). Trimming pared 6 bases from V and 0 bases from J, leaving 12 bases between. The CDR3 reads CASSRRGSSYNSPLHF. The CDR3 DNA reads as TGTGCCAGCAGTCGAAGAGGGAGCTCCTATAATTCACCCCTCCACTTT.

CDR3: CASSLGHQNTGELFF. The CDR3 bases are TGTGCCAGCTCACTCGGACACCAGAACACCGGGGAGCTGTTTTTT. J is TRBJ2-2 and V is TRBV18; possible D gene TRBD1, 5 bases. V dropped 4 bases and J dropped 1 base, with 10 bases sitting between them. CDR1 KGHSH and CDR2 LQKENI come from the germline V gene. This CDR3 is built from 15 residues. Filled out from reference TRBV18 and TRBJ2-2, the complete variable domain reads NAGVMQNPRHLVRRRGQEARLRCSPMKGHSHVYWYRQLPEEGLKFMVYLQKENIIDESGMPKERFSAEFPKEGPSILRIQQVVRGDSAAYFCASSLGHQNTGELFFGEGSRLTVL.

The CDR3 region has the DNA TGTGCCAGCAGGGGGACAGGGCGTCTCTATGGCTACACCTTC. Amino acids: CASRGTGRLYGYTF. V gene TRBV28 combines with J gene TRBJ1-2; 9 bases fit TRBD1. The V gene's germline CDR1 is MDHEN and CDR2 SYDVKM. V gave up 6 bases and J gave up 4 bases; unmatched junction bases: 6. The CDR3 sequence is 14 residues long.